This TCR beta chain was sequenced during a study of blood T cell repertoires in COVID-19. Study details: Samples of COVID-19 (acute and convalescent) were obtained from the United States, Italy and Spain. The analysed material was cDNA or gDNA that came from T cells, B-cell-depleted T cells, or PBMCs.

Source study methods: Estimation of nucleated cell counts relied on the amplification of reference gene primers. Profiled with immunoSEQ multiplex PCR; TCRdb holds only in-frame clones, not every one. The V and J calls and the clone size are those of that table, but D and trimming were determined from the DNA. The sample contains approximately 100,000 clones, approximately 69% of which appear only once. In germline, CDR1 is SEHNR, CDR2 FQNEAQ (reference sequence). The V gene end was trimmed by 0 bases and the J gene end by 4 bases; junction bases not matched to a gene: 7. This CDR3 comprises 16 residues.

The sequenced material came from peripheral blood. This sequence was found in a man of 80 years or more with acute or convalescent COVID-19. V is TRBV7-9 and J is TRBJ2-7; 9 positions agree with TRBD1. The CDR3 loop reads CASSLARQGVGYEQYF. CDR3 coding DNA: TGTGCCAGCAGCTTAGCGCGACAGGGGGTTGGGTACGAGCAGTACTTC.